This T cell receptor (beta chain) was found in a study of post-analysis software for immune sequencing data. Turning to the study itself: Disease trajectories encompassed relapsing-remitting, secondary progressive and progressive-relapsing multiple sclerosis. Study observations and caveats: Significantly lower normalized Chao1 diversity was seen in multiple sclerosis patients than in controls.

A word on this clonotype: No antigen is known for it.

The TCR beta cDNA libraries contained unique molecular identifiers. With about 1 to 11 million T cells as the source, 400,000 to 550,000 cDNA molecules resulted. TCRdb fed the PCR reads into MiXCR, producing one record per CDR3 protein. This repertoire shows 700,000 to 900,000 distinct CDR3 sequences, under 60% found once; its top ten account for just under 5%. The sample comprised blood. This clonotype was obtained from a girl aged 10-17 years with multiple sclerosis.

The CDR3 protein is CASSKYSGGLENIQYF. The CDR3 bases are TGTGCCAGCAGCAAATATAGCGGGGGCCTAGAAAACATTCAGTACTTC. The chain employs TRBV13 and TRBJ2-4; 9 nucleotides line up with TRBD2. Looked up from germline, CDR1 is PRHDT and CDR2 is FYEKMQ (reference sequence). J gave up 5 bases and V 5 bases, and 10 bases lay outside the gene matches. CDR3 length: 16 residues.